Listed here are 9 T cell receptor beta chains from one sample, sequenced in a study of cytomegalovirus exposure and HLA in healthy donors. PCR was performed using 60 Vbeta and 13 Jbeta primers. Method: immunoSEQ multiplex PCR; TCRdb's copy keeps in-frame clones and lacks some. The listing contains about 170,000 clones. Sequenced material: PBMCs. All receptors come from a woman under 30 in good health and CMV-seropositive.

CDR3 protein: CASSLTQRPEAFF. In nucleotides, the CDR3 is TGTGCCAGCAGCTTAACCCAGCGTCCTGAAGCTTTCTTT. This rearrangement joins TRBV7-9 to TRBJ1-1; D uncertain. The V and J ends lost 2 bases and 6 bases respectively, with 10 bases between them. This CDR3 has 13 residues. Germline V lookup: CDR1 SEHNR, CDR2 FQNEAQ (reference sequence).

The chain joins TRBV5-1 to TRBJ2-7, with 8 bases aligning to TRBD1. The CDR3 totals 14 residues. J gave up 1 base and V 8 bases, and 8 bases lay outside the gene matches. Germline V gene sequence: CDR1 SGHRS, CDR2 YFSETQ. The CDR3 here is CASQKGTGSYEQYF. CDR3 nucleotide sequence: TGCGCCAGTCAAAAGGGGACAGGTTCCTACGAGCAGTACTTC.

The chain has TRBV30 and TRBJ2-1, with 7 bases fitting TRBD2. CDR3 length equals 14 residues. The trim removed 1 base at V and 7 bases at J, leaving 7 bases unmatched. CDR1 GTSNPN and CDR2 SVGIG come from the germline V gene (reference sequence). CDR3 nucleotides: TGTGCCTGGAGTGGGACTAGTCTCATTAATGAGCAGTTCTTC. Its translation: CAWSGTSLINEQFF.

The chain is built from TRBV7-2 and TRBJ2-5, with 9 bases aligning to TRBD2. The length of the CDR3 is 15 residues. Germline V gene data show CDR1 as SGHTA and CDR2 as FQGNSA. Trimming took 1 base from V and 5 from J; bases not matched to a gene: 5. CDR3 residues: CASSLVVLAGETQYF. CDR3 DNA sequence: TGTGCCAGCAGCTTAGTGGTCCTAGCGGGGGAGACCCAGTACTTC.

The V gene is TRBV5-1, the J gene TRBJ2-5, with TRBD1 matching over 9 bases. CDR3 size: 15 residues. The germline CDR1 and CDR2 sequences are SGHRS and YFSETQ. V lost 0 bases to trimming and J lost 2 bases; unmatched junction nucleotides: 2. The CDR3 DNA reads as TGCGCCAGCAGCTTGGGAGGGACAGGGCAAGAGACCCAGTACTTC. Translation gives CASSLGGTGQETQYF.

The chain couples TRBV5-1 to TRBJ1-2; D is undetermined. CDR1 SGHRS and CDR2 YFSETQ come from the germline V gene. The ends were cut back, 0 bases at V and 4 bases at J, with 7 bases in the middle. CDR3 length equals 13 residues. CDR3 loop: CASSLDRTYGYTF. The CDR3 DNA reads as TGCGCCAGCAGCTTGGACAGAACCTATGGCTACACCTTC.

This rearrangement joins TRBV15 to TRBJ2-1; D unclear. The CDR3 sequence is 16 residues long. Trimming cost V 1 base and J 0 bases, with 10 bases left between them. CDR1 and CDR2 from the germline V gene are LNHNV and YYDKDF (reference sequence). CDR3: CATSRGPEPSYNEQFF. The CDR3 DNA reads TGTGCCACCAGCAGAGGGCCGGAGCCCTCCTACAATGAGCAGTTCTTC. Filled out from reference TRBV15 and TRBJ2-1, the complete variable domain reads DAMVIQNPRYQVTQFGKPVTLSCSQTLNHNVMYWYQQKSSQAPKLLFHYYDKDFNNEADTPDNFQSRRPNTSFCFLDIRSPGLGDTAMYLCATSRGPEPSYNEQFFGPGTRLTVL.

The CDR3 loop reads CASAQTGYSNQPQHF. Written as DNA, the CDR3 is TGTGCCAGCGCCCAGACAGGCTATAGCAATCAGCCCCAGCATTTT. The chain employs TRBV27 and TRBJ1-5; D is possibly TRBD1 (6 bases). Trimming took 8 bases from V and 0 from J, leaving 14 bases between them. This CDR3 contains 15 residues. The germline V gene has CDR1 MNHEY and CDR2 SMNVEV (reference sequence).

V gene TRBV6-5 combines with J gene TRBJ2-1; 11 nucleotides agree with TRBD2. The V gene end was trimmed by 4 bases and the J gene end by 10 bases; junction bases not matched to a gene: 9. In germline, CDR1 is MNHEY, CDR2 SVGAGI. The CDR3 extends over 15 amino acids. As DNA, the CDR3 is TGTGCCAGCAGTTTCGGACTAGCGGGTTTAGGGGAGCAGTTCTTC. This translates into CASSFGLAGLGEQFF.